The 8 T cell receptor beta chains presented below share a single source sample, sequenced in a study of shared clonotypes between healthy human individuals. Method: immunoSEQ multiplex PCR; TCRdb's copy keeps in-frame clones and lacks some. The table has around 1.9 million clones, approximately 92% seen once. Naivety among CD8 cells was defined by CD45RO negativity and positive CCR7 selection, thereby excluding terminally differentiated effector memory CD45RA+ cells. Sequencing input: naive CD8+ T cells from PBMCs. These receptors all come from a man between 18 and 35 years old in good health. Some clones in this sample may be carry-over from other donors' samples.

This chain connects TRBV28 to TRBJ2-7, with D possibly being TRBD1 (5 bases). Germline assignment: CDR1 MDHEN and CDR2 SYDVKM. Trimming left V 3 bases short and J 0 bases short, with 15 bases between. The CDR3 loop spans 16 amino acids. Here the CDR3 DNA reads TGTGCCAGCAGTTTTCCCCAGACAGTGAACTCCTACGAGCAGTACTTC. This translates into CASSFPQTVNSYEQYF.

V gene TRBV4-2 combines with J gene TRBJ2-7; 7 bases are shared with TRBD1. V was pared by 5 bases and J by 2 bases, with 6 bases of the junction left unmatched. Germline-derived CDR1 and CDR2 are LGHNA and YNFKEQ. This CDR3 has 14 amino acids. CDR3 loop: CASSYPGQTYEQYF. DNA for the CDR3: TGTGCCAGCAGCTACCCGGGACAGACCTACGAGCAGTACTTC.

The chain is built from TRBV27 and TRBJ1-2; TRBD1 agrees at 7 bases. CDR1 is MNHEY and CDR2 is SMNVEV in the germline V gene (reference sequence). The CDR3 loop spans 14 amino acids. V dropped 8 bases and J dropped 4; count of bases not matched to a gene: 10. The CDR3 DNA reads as TGTGCCAGCTACGACAGGGAAGCCCCCTATGGCTACACCTTC. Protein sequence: CASYDREAPYGYTF.

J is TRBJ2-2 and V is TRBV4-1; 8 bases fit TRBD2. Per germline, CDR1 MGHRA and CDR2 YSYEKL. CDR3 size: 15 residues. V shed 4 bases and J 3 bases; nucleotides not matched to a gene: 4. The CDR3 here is CASSLVGGDTGELFF. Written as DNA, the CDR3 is TGCGCCAGCAGCCTAGTCGGGGGGGACACCGGGGAGCTGTTTTTT.

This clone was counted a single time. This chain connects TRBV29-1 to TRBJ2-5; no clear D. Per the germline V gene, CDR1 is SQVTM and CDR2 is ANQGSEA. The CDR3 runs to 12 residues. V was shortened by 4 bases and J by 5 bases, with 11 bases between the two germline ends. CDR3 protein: CSVGGPVETQYF. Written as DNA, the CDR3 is TGCAGCGTTGGAGGACCGGTGGAGACCCAGTACTTC.

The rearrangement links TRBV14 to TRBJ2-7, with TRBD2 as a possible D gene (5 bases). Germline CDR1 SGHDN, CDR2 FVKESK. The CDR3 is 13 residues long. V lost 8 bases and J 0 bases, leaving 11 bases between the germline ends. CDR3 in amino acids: CASSRRASYEQYF. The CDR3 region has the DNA TGTGCCAGCTCGCGGCGGGCCTCCTACGAGCAGTACTTC.

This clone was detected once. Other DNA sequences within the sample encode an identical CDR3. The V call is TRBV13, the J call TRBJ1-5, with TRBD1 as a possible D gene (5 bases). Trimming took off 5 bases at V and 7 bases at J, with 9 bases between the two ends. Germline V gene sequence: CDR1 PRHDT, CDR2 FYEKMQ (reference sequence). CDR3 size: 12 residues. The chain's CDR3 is CASSPRGQPQHF. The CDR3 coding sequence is TGTGCCAGCAGCCCCCGGGGGCAGCCCCAGCATTTT.

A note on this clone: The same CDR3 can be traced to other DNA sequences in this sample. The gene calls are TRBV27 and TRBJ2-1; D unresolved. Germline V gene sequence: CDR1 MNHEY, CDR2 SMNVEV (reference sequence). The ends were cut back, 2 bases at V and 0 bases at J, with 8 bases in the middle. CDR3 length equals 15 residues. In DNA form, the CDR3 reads TGTGCCAGCAGTTTACGGAGTAGCTCCTACAATGAGCAGTTCTTC. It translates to CASSLRSSSYNEQFF.